The 16 T cell receptor beta chains reported below all come from one sample, sequenced in a study of T cells in Graves' hyperthyroidism and ophthalmopathy (dated by TCRdb to 2018 to 2020). The library was obtained by multiplex PCR. The reads were generated on an Illumina HiSeq 2000. TCR beta CDR3 regions were amplified from RNA transcripts. The first round of RT-PCR for the TCR CDR3 was performed with the HTBI primer set and the Qiagen OneStep RT-PCR kit. TCRdb trimmed public reads at Q25 via fastp, called clones via MiXCR and kept in-frame beta chains. Records with the same CDR3 protein are collapsed into one entry carrying the most frequent genes and DNA. For this sample the table gives hundreds of thousands of distinct CDR3 sequences, of which 45% were detected only once. More than 7% of the sample belongs to the ten largest clones. Material: peripheral blood or thyroid tissue (not recorded which). Receptors originate from an adult man with Graves' disease, either hyperthyroidism or ophthalmopathy (not recorded which).

This clonotype was detected only a few times. The CDR3 sequence: CASSWGTGGAGELFF. CDR3 DNA sequence: TGTGCCAGCAGCTGGGGGACAGGTGGGGCCGGGGAGCTGTTTTTT. The chain uses TRBV7-8 and TRBJ2-2; TRBD1 agrees at 8 bases. J lost 6 bases, V lost 4 bases, and 7 bases had no gene match. From germline, CDR1 is SGHVS and CDR2 FQNEAQ. The CDR3 totals 15 residues.

The V call is TRBV12-3 or TRBV12-4, the J call TRBJ1-3, with 7 bases lining up with TRBD1. J was trimmed by 1 base and V by 6 bases; bases with no gene match: 9. The CDR3 extends over 16 amino acids. The CDR3 reads CASRQDRWSSGNTIYF. For the CDR3, the DNA is TGTGCCAGCAGACAGGACAGGTGGTCTTCTGGAAACACCATATATTTT.

At least ten counts were recorded for this clonotype. The chain employs TRBV7-8 and TRBJ2-5, with TRBD1 as a possible D gene (7 bases). V lost 5 bases to trimming and J lost 5 bases, with 18 bases between them. Germline values: CDR1 SGHVS, CDR2 FQNEAQ. CDR3 length equals 15 residues. CDR3 loop: CASSLKTGTPETQYF. The CDR3 bases are TGTGCCAGCAGCCTTAAGACAGGGACTCCCGAGACCCAGTACTTC.

This clonotype was observed a handful of times. The chain carries TRBV19 and TRBJ1-6; perhaps TRBD1 as D (5 bases). The ends were cut back, 4 bases at V and 14 bases at J, with 21 bases in the middle. The CDR3 consists of 15 residues. Germline CDR1 reads LNHDA; CDR2 reads SQIVND (reference sequence). CDR3 nucleotide sequence: TGTGCCAGTAGTACCTCGGGGACCGGCGTGAGGGCCCTCCACTTT. Protein product: CASSTSGTGVRALHF.

On this clonotype itself: One base away lies a much larger clone, so this may be a sequencing read error. The gene calls are TRBV29-1 and TRBJ1-5; 11 nucleotides align to TRBD1. Germline-derived CDR1 and CDR2 are SQVTM and ANQGSEA. The CDR3 is made up of 15 amino acids. Trimming at V came to 6 bases and at J to 3 bases, leaving 7 bases not matched to a gene. CDR3 region: CSVLVGQGANQPQHF. CDR3 DNA sequence: TGCAGCGTCCTAGTAGGACAGGGGGCCAATCAGCCCCAGCATTTT.

The gene calls are TRBV29-1 and TRBJ1-6, with 9 bases lining up with TRBD1. Trimming took 7 bases from V and 9 from J; bases not matched to a gene: 7. CDR3 length equals 13 residues. From germline, CDR1 is SQVTM and CDR2 ANQGSEA. The CDR3 DNA reads as TGCAGCGCCCCGGGACAGGGAGGTTCACCCCTCCACTTT. Translation: CSAPGQGGSPLHF.

The gene calls are TRBV20-1 and TRBJ1-6, with TRBD1 matching over 12 bases. The CDR3 is 16 amino acids. Looked up from germline, CDR1 is DFQATT and CDR2 is SNEGSKA (reference sequence). With 6 bases clipped from V and 7 bases from J, the junction kept 10 bases outside the gene matches. The DNA for the CDR3 is TGCAGTGCGTCCGGGACAGGGGGCCGGCAAAATTCACCCCTCCACTTT. It codes for CSASGTGGRQNSPLHF.

Details on this clonotype: This may be a read error: a much more frequent sequence differs by one nucleotide. Since the CDR3 does not end with the conserved phenylalanine or tryptophan, this likely comes from a read error. V gene TRBV29-1 combines with J gene TRBJ1-1; 8 nucleotides agree with TRBD1. Germline trimming cut 3 bases from V and 11 bases from J; bases unmatched to any gene: 8. The germline gives CDR1 SQVTM, CDR2 ANQGSEA. The CDR3 covers 12 residues. The CDR3 loop reads CSVEDRAYGAFL. The CDR3 bases are TGCAGCGTTGAGGACAGGGCTTACGGGGCTTTCCTT.

As to this clonotype: Being one base from a much bigger clone, this may be a read error. The genes are TRBV5-1 and TRBJ1-2; 7 positions agree with TRBD1. Germline assignment: CDR1 SGHRS and CDR2 YFSETQ. The CDR3 has 13 residues. The CDR3 coding sequence is TGCGCCGGCAGCTTTACAGGGGACGGTGGCTACACCTTC. This translates into CAGSFTGDGGYTF.

CDR3 sequence: CASSARGSETQYF. The CDR3 bases are TGTGCCAGCAGCGCCAGGGGATCAGAGACCCAGTACTTC. The rearrangement joins TRBV7-2 to TRBJ2-5, with TRBD1 as a possible D gene (6 bases). CDR1 is SGHTA, CDR2 FQGNSA, per germline. The CDR3 consists of 13 residues. With 5 bases removed from V and 4 bases from J, the gap between germline ends came to 11 bases.

This sequence joins TRBV9 and TRBJ1-2; 9 bases agree with TRBD1. CDR3 length: 15 residues. The germline gives CDR1 SGDLS, CDR2 YYNGEE. J gave up 5 bases and V 3 bases, and 8 bases lay outside the gene matches. CDR3 sequence: CASSARPGQGYGYTF. In DNA, the CDR3 is TGTGCCAGCAGCGCGCGACCGGGACAGGGTTATGGCTACACCTTC.

In this sample, this clonotype turned up a few times. This chain links TRBV7-6 with TRBJ2-6; 10 bases fit TRBD1. This CDR3 spans 18 amino acids. From germline, CDR1 is SGHVS and CDR2 FNYEAQ. After removal of 5 bases from V and 4 bases from J, the junction contained 11 bases not matched to a gene. CDR3 region: CASSHRDRGLEGANVLTF. The CDR3 nucleotides are TGTGCCAGCAGCCACCGGGACAGGGGTTTAGAAGGGGCCAACGTCCTGACTTTC.

This clonotype showed up just a few times. This chain uses TRBV5-1 with TRBJ1-1; D might be TRBD1 (6 bases). Trimming pared 4 bases from V and 0 bases from J, leaving 13 bases between. This CDR3 spans 15 amino acids. In germline, CDR1 is SGHRS, CDR2 YFSETQ. The DNA for the CDR3 is TGCGCCAGCAGCAGACTCGGGACACTGAACACTGAAGCTTTCTTT. It specifies CASSRLGTLNTEAFF.

Of note for this clonotype: One junction end does not reproduce the germline sequence, and a read error may be involved. The rearrangement links TRBV2 to TRBJ1-5; D is possibly TRBD1 (6 bases). This CDR3 is 14 amino acids long. Germline V lookup: CDR1 SNHLY, CDR2 FYNNEI. The CDR3: CASSQSDSSQPQHF. In nucleotides, the CDR3 is TGTGCCAGCAGTCAGTCGGACAGCAGTCAGCCCCAGCATTTT.

This clonotype was seen once. This chain uses TRBV20-1 with TRBJ2-7, with TRBD1 identical over 7 bases. CDR1 is DFQATT, CDR2 SNEGSKA, per germline (reference sequence). V trimming: 1 base; J trimming: 5 bases; junction bases outside the gene matches: 8. The CDR3 loop spans 14 amino acids. The CDR3 region has the DNA TGCAGTGCTAGAGTCGCAGGGGGAAGGAACGAGCAGTACTTC. Its protein product is CSARVAGGRNEQYF.

In its sample, this clonotype was seen many times. This chain connects TRBV7-9 to TRBJ1-3, with unresolved D. CDR1 is SEHNR, CDR2 FQNEAQ, per germline (reference sequence). Between the trimmed V and J ends, which lost 8 bases and 0 bases, there was a span of 8 bases. CDR3 length: 13 residues. CDR3 DNA: TGTGCCAGCGAGGTGGGCTCTGGAAACACCATATATTTT. Amino acid sequence: CASEVGSGNTIYF.